This T cell receptor beta chain was retrieved from a study of shared clonotypes between healthy human individuals. Study background: Three CD4 naive, three CD4 memory, two CD8 naive and one CD8 memory plate were used per donor.

As concerns this clone: Its antigen is currently unknown.

Generated by immunoSEQ multiplex PCR, the TCRdb table keeps only in-frame clones and is missing some. The sample has some 2.1 million clones, roughly 96% seen once. The study, taken as a whole, reports: The study found lower generation probabilities in non-shared clonotypes than in those shared by all four donors.

Trimming cost V 5 bases and J 11 bases, with 14 bases left between them. Germline assignment: CDR1 SEHNR and CDR2 FQNEAQ (reference sequence). The CDR3 length is 12 residues. The specimen was naive CD4+ T cells sorted from blood. The subset: CD45RA+ positively selected. The receptor's source is a man aged 18 to 29 in good health. The V call is TRBV7-9, the J call TRBJ2-3, with TRBD1 as a possible D gene (6 bases). CDR3 in amino acids: CASSQVVGGQYF. CDR3 coding DNA: TGTGCCAGCAGCCAAGTTGTAGGGGGGCAGTATTTT. Complete variable domain (other parts from reference TRBV7-9 and TRBJ2-3): DTGVSQNPRHKITKRGQNVTFRCDPISEHNRLYWYRQTLGQGPEFLTYFQNEAQLEKSRLLSDRFSAERPKGSFSTLEIQRTEQGDSAMYLCASSQVVGGQYFGPGTRLTVL.